These 22 T cell receptor beta chains originate from one sample sequenced in a study of blood T cell repertoires in COVID-19. Here immunoSEQ multiplex PCR was the method, and the copy in TCRdb shows in-frame clones only, minus some. Among roughly 120,000 clones listed, approximately 87% were seen once. Input material: peripheral blood. The receptors come from a man younger than 45 with acute or convalescent COVID-19.

This clone was seen just once. The chain employs TRBV4-2 and TRBJ2-3, with D possibly TRBD2 on 5 matching bases. This CDR3 has 18 amino acids. CDR1 and CDR2 from the germline V gene are LGHNA and YNFKEQ. Trimming took off 0 bases at V and 1 base at J, with 17 bases between the two ends. The CDR3: CASSQDRSGALGTDTQYF. The CDR3 DNA follows: TGTGCCAGCAGCCAAGATCGCAGCGGAGCACTTGGCACAGATACGCAGTATTTT.

The rearrangement uses TRBV14 and TRBJ2-1; the D is unclear. The V and J ends lost 3 bases and 3 bases respectively, with 6 bases between them. The CDR3 totals 13 residues. CDR1 is SGHDN and CDR2 is FVKESK in the germline V gene. The CDR3 sequence: CASSQLRYNEQFF. CDR3 sequence (DNA): TGTGCCAGCAGCCAGCTGCGCTACAATGAGCAGTTCTTC.

Only a few counts were recorded for this clone. This sequence joins TRBV10-3 and TRBJ2-7, with D hard to call. There are 13 residues in the CDR3. Trimming shortened V by 3 bases and J by 5 bases, and 11 bases separated the two germline ends. The germline V gene has CDR1 ENHRY and CDR2 SYGVKD. The CDR3 sequence is CAISDQVGHEQYV. The CDR3 bases are TGTGCCATCAGTGATCAGGTTGGCCACGAGCAGTACGTC.

The rearrangement joins TRBV25-1 to TRBJ1-1; 8 bases match TRBD1. The CDR3 is 14 residues long. CDR1 and CDR2 from the germline V gene are MGHDK and SYGVNS. Trimming at V came to 5 bases and at J to 5 bases, leaving 7 bases not matched to a gene. In DNA, the CDR3 is TGTGCCAGCAGTCCACAGACAGGGGAGACTGAAGCTTTCTTT. It translates to CASSPQTGETEAFF.

The chain has TRBV19 and TRBJ2-7; no clear D gene. This CDR3 contains 11 residues. The germline CDR1 and CDR2 sequences are LNHDA and SQIVND (reference sequence). Trimming cost V 4 bases and J 9 bases, with 10 bases left between them. CDR3 sequence (DNA): TGTGCCAGTAGTAATGGGCTCCGGCAGTACTTC. It translates to CASSNGLRQYF.

V gene TRBV6-2 or TRBV6-3 combines with J gene TRBJ2-3, with D perhaps TRBD1 (5 bases). Trimming pared 5 bases from V and 2 bases from J, leaving 17 bases between. CDR1 and CDR2 (germline): MNHEY, SVGEGT. CDR3 length: 16 residues. The CDR3 loop reads CASSKAWTTTTDTQYF. As DNA, the CDR3 is TGTGCCAGCAGTAAGGCGTGGACAACAACCACAGATACGCAGTATTTT.

V and J are TRBV7-3 and TRBJ2-3; perhaps TRBD2 as D (5 bases). CDR1 and CDR2 from the germline V gene are SGHTA and FQGTGA. The CDR3 runs to 15 residues. Trimming took 3 bases from V and 1 from J, leaving 11 bases between them. For the CDR3, the DNA is TGTGCCAGCAGCTTTTCCGGGGTACGCACAGATACGCAGTATTTT. Its translation is CASSFSGVRTDTQYF. The whole variable domain, filled in from reference TRBV7-3 and TRBJ2-3, reads GAGVSQTPSNKVTEKGKYVELRCDPISGHTALYWYRQSLGQGPEFLIYFQGTGAADDSGLPNDRFFAVRPEGSVSTLKIQRTERGDSAVYLCASSFSGVRTDTQYFGPGTRLTVL.

This clone was seen only once. CDR3 nucleotides: TGTGCCAGCAGCGGAAAATTGGACAGGGGACATGGAAACACCATATATTTT. It encodes CASSGKLDRGHGNTIYF. V and J are TRBV9 and TRBJ1-3, with 9 bases fitting TRBD1. J gave up 3 bases and V 3 bases, and 10 bases lay outside the gene matches. Germline V gene sequence: CDR1 SGDLS, CDR2 YYNGEE. This CDR3 has 17 residues.

The CDR3 DNA sequence: TGTGCCAGCAGTTACCTGAATTCCGCGGCGGAGCTGTTTTTT. Its protein is CASSYLNSAAELFF. The chain is built from TRBV6-5 and TRBJ2-2; no clear D. The CDR3 is 14 amino acids. The ends were cut back, 2 bases at V and 10 bases at J, with 14 bases in the middle. Germline V CDR1 and CDR2: MNHEY, SVGAGI.

The chain uses TRBV20-1 and TRBJ2-3, with TRBD2 matching over 9 bases. The germline V gene encodes CDR1 DFQATT and CDR2 SNEGSKA (reference sequence). Trimming took 3 bases from V and 4 from J; bases not matched to a gene: 8. This CDR3 has 15 residues. The CDR3 coding sequence is TGCAGTGCTAGTGGAGCGGGGGGAACGGCAGATACGCAGTATTTT. Translated, it gives CSASGAGGTADTQYF.

This clone has only a few counts. V is TRBV4-1 and J is TRBJ1-2, with TRBD1 identical over 9 bases. This CDR3 contains 14 residues. With 3 bases clipped from V and 5 bases from J, the junction kept 4 bases outside the gene matches. Germline assignment: CDR1 MGHRA and CDR2 YSYEKL. DNA of the CDR3: TGCGCCAGCAGCCAGGGACAGGGCTGGTATGGCTACACCTTC. As protein: CASSQGQGWYGYTF.

The chain combines TRBV29-1 with TRBJ2-5; 7 nucleotides line up with TRBD1. The CDR3 has 13 amino acids. J lost 1 base, V lost 6 bases, and 5 bases had no gene match. From germline, CDR1 is SQVTM and CDR2 ANQGSEA. The CDR3 region has the DNA TGCAGCGTAGTACAGGGGATCCAAGAGACCCAGTACTTC. Protein: CSVVQGIQETQYF.

This chain joins TRBV3-1 (or the pseudogene TRBV3-2) and TRBJ1-1, with TRBD1 as a possible D gene (5 bases). Trimming shortened V by 1 base and J by 1 base, and 10 bases separated the two germline ends. CDR3 length: 15 amino acids. Germline V gene lookup returns CDR1 LGHDT and CDR2 YNNKEL (reference sequence). The CDR3 DNA is TGTGCCAGCAGCCAAGGTCCCGGGGGGAACACTGAAGCTTTCTTT. Translating gives CASSQGPGGNTEAFF.

The chain carries TRBV7-6 and TRBJ2-7; possibly TRBD2 for D (5 bases). The CDR3 loop spans 17 amino acids. V lost 2 bases and J lost 4, with 21 bases in between. Germline V CDR1 and CDR2: SGHVS, FNYEAQ. Written as DNA, the CDR3 is TGTGCCAGCAGCTTAAGACCAGCGGCTGCCGACGGATACGAGCAGTACTTC. This gives the protein CASSLRPAAADGYEQYF. The variable domain in full, completed from reference TRBV7-6 and TRBJ2-7, reads GAGVSQSPRYKVTKRGQDVALRCDPISGHVSLYWYRQALGQGPEFLTYFNYEAQQDKSGLPNDRFSAERPEGSISTLTIQRTEQRDSAMYRCASSLRPAAADGYEQYFGPGTRLTVT.

The CDR3: CASSLAGGSNQPQHF. Written as DNA, the CDR3 is TGTGCCAGCAGCTTAGCCGGCGGTAGCAATCAGCCCCAGCATTTT. The genes are TRBV7-6 and TRBJ1-5; D not resolved. Germline CDR1 is SGHVS and CDR2 is FNYEAQ. V was shortened by 0 bases and J by 0 bases, with 6 bases between the two germline ends. This CDR3 is built from 15 residues.

The chain carries TRBV29-1 and TRBJ2-7; D not resolved. V was clipped by 4 bases and J by 0 bases, with 7 bases between them. CDR1 and CDR2 from the germline V gene are SQVTM and ANQGSEA. The CDR3 totals 12 residues. CDR3 residues: CSVGTNSYEQYF. Here the CDR3 DNA reads TGCAGCGTTGGAACTAACTCCTACGAGCAGTACTTC.

The genes are TRBV5-5 and TRBJ2-1; TRBD1 agrees at 7 bases. The CDR3 consists of 13 residues. From germline, CDR1 is SGHKS and CDR2 YYEKEE (reference sequence). V was pared by 5 bases and J by 1 base, with 0 bases of the junction left unmatched. The CDR3 DNA is TGTGCCAGCAGACAGGGGTCCTACAATGAGCAGTTCTTC. The encoded protein is CASRQGSYNEQFF.

The genes are TRBV7-3 and TRBJ2-1; possible D gene TRBD1, 5 bases. CDR3 length: 13 amino acids. CDR1 is SGHTA, CDR2 FQGTGA, per germline. V was shortened by 3 bases and J by 9 bases, with 12 bases between the two germline ends. The chain's CDR3 is CASSFSGSGEQFF. CDR3 coding DNA: TGTGCCAGCAGCTTTTCAGGGTCGGGTGAGCAGTTCTTC.

V and J are TRBV18 and TRBJ2-3, with a possible D match to TRBD2 (5 bases). The CDR3 loop spans 15 amino acids. Looked up from germline, CDR1 is KGHSH and CDR2 is LQKENI. Trimming took 4 bases from V and 3 from J, leaving 14 bases between them. As DNA, the CDR3 is TGTGCCAGCTCACTTAACGGGGTTGGGACAGATACGCAGTATTTT. Residues: CASSLNGVGTDTQYF.

The V and J genes are TRBV5-1 and TRBJ2-1; 9 bases map to TRBD1. Losses at the gene ends were 4 bases for V and 5 bases for J; bases not matched to a gene: 7. Germline-derived CDR1 and CDR2 are SGHRS and YFSETQ. CDR3 length: 15 residues. DNA of the CDR3: TGCGCCAGCAGCCTGACCGGGACAGGGAACAATGAGCAGTTCTTC. Translation gives CASSLTGTGNNEQFF.

The chain links TRBV6-2 or TRBV6-3 to TRBJ1-2; TRBD1 is a possible D gene (5 bases). Trimming took 4 bases from V and 5 from J, leaving 17 bases between them. CDR3 length: 15 residues. Germline V gene lookup returns CDR1 MNHEY and CDR2 SVGEGT. The CDR3 is CASSFSSGAGYGYTF. CDR3 coding DNA: TGTGCCAGCAGTTTCTCCTCCGGGGCGGGATATGGCTACACCTTC.

V is TRBV4-2 and J is TRBJ2-1; 10 positions agree with TRBD1. The germline V gene has CDR1 LGHNA and CDR2 YNFKEQ. CDR3 length equals 16 residues. V was clipped by 0 bases and J by 4 bases; unmatched bases: 3. Here the CDR3 DNA reads TGTGCCAGCAGCCAAGAACCGGGACAGGGGTACAATGAGCAGTTCTTC. This translates into CASSQEPGQGYNEQFF.